Shown below are 21 T cell receptor beta chains from a single sample sequenced in a study of memory CD4+ T cells and cytomegalovirus serostatus. Single viable CD3+CD4+CD8-CD45RO+ cells were sorted as the memory CD4+ T cells. Profiled with immunoSEQ multiplex PCR; TCRdb holds only in-frame clones, not every one. The sample yields around 88,000 clones, about four fifths seen once. The source material was memory CD4+ T cells from blood. The receptors shown here come from an adult in good health and CMV-seropositive.

The gene calls are TRBV18 and TRBJ1-1; 10 nucleotides agree with TRBD1. Germline assignment: CDR1 KGHSH and CDR2 LQKENI. The ends lost 6 bases at V and 7 bases at J; junction bases unmatched: 11. This CDR3 spans 15 amino acids. CDR3: CASSPLPGTGVEAFF. The CDR3 DNA reads as TGTGCCAGCTCCCCCCTGCCGGGGACAGGGGTTGAAGCTTTCTTT.

The V and J genes are TRBV7-9 and TRBJ1-1; 9 bases are a match to TRBD1. V lost 5 bases and J lost 2; bases outside the gene matches: 6. From germline, CDR1 is SEHNR and CDR2 FQNEAQ (reference sequence). The CDR3 consists of 15 residues. CDR3 sequence: CASSPRQGGNTEAFF. The CDR3 DNA follows: TGTGCCAGCAGCCCCAGACAGGGGGGAAACACTGAAGCTTTCTTT.

The chain uses TRBV7-8 and TRBJ2-7, with D uncertain. Trimming took off 1 base at V and 0 bases at J, with 13 bases between the two ends. Germline assignment: CDR1 SGHVS and CDR2 FQNEAQ. The CDR3 sequence is 16 residues long. CDR3 nucleotide sequence: TGTGCCAGCAGCTTAGGGCAAATCTTGAACTCCTACGAGCAGTACTTC. Its translation is CASSLGQILNSYEQYF.

This clone appeared a few times. The chain recombines TRBV5-8 with TRBJ1-2; 8 bases are shared with TRBD1. There are 14 residues in the CDR3. With 4 bases clipped from V and 1 base from J, the junction kept 3 bases outside the gene matches. Per the germline V gene, CDR1 is SGHTS and CDR2 is YDEGEE. The CDR3 DNA reads TGTGCCAGCAGCACAGGGGGTCATAACTATGGCTACACCTTC. Residues: CASSTGGHNYGYTF. The full variable domain, completed using reference TRBV5-8 and TRBJ1-2, is EAGVTQSPTHLIKTRGQQATLRCSPISGHTSVYWYQQALGLGLQFLLWYDEGEERNRGNFPPRFSGRQFPNYSSELNVNALELEDSALYLCASSTGGHNYGYTFGSGTRLTVV.

This clone was detected a few times. The chain combines TRBV28 with TRBJ1-2; TRBD1 aligns across 9 bases. In germline, CDR1 is MDHEN, CDR2 SYDVKM. There are 14 residues in the CDR3. The trim removed 2 bases at V and 6 bases at J, leaving 4 bases unmatched. DNA for the CDR3: TGTGCCAGCAGTTTAGGACAGGGGAGAGATGGCTACACCTTC. Protein: CASSLGQGRDGYTF.

J is TRBJ2-3 and V is TRBV11-2; D is uncertain. The CDR3 length is 15 residues. Trimming took 7 bases from V and 0 from J, leaving 14 bases between them. Germline V CDR1 and CDR2: SGHAT, FQNNGV. For the CDR3, the DNA is TGTGCCAGCACCACCAACACCCCTAGCACAGATACGCAGTATTTT. Protein sequence: CASTTNTPSTDTQYF. Together with reference TRBV11-2 and TRBJ2-3, the CDR3 gives the full variable domain: EAGVAQSPRYKIIEKRQSVAFWCNPISGHATLYWYQQILGQGPKLLIQFQNNGVVDDSQLPKDRFSAERLKGVDSTLKIQPAKLEDSAVYLCASTTNTPSTDTQYFGPGTRLTVL.

The chain has TRBV5-1 and TRBJ2-5, with TRBD1 identical over 9 bases. CDR1 SGHRS and CDR2 YFSETQ come from the germline V gene. Trimming cost V 4 bases and J 4 bases; bases outside gene matches: 8. The CDR3 is 15 residues long. The CDR3 here is CASSPEGQGRETQYF. CDR3 in DNA: TGCGCCAGCAGCCCAGAGGGACAGGGCCGAGAGACCCAGTACTTC.

The chain is built from TRBV9 and TRBJ2-5; the match to TRBD1 covers 8 bases. After removal of 3 bases from V and 4 bases from J, the junction contained 8 bases not matched to a gene. The CDR3 contains 15 residues. CDR1 SGDLS and CDR2 YYNGEE come from the germline V gene. The CDR3 DNA is TGTGCCAGCAGCGAGGTCCCAGGGGGCGGAGAGACCCAGTACTTC. It is translated as CASSEVPGGGETQYF. Together with reference TRBV9 and TRBJ2-5, the CDR3 gives the full variable domain: DSGVTQTPKHLITATGQRVTLRCSPRSGDLSVYWYQQSLDQGLQFLIQYYNGEERAKGNILERFSAQQFPDLHSELNLSSLELGDSALYFCASSEVPGGGETQYFGPGTRLLVL.

This sequence joins TRBV7-8 and TRBJ1-2; D unclear. The germline V gene encodes CDR1 SGHVS and CDR2 FQNEAQ. Trimming took 0 bases from V and 4 from J, leaving 9 bases between them. The CDR3 runs 14 residues. Written as DNA, the CDR3 is TGTGCCAGCAGCTTAGCAGGACGTAGCTATGGCTACACCTTC. It specifies CASSLAGRSYGYTF.

The V call is TRBV29-1, the J call TRBJ2-1; D may be TRBD2 (5 bases). V dropped 6 bases and J dropped 0 bases, with 15 bases sitting between them. The germline gives CDR1 SQVTM, CDR2 ANQGSEA. CDR3 length: 15 residues. CDR3 amino acids: CSVGGKRSSYNEQFF. The DNA for the CDR3 is TGCAGCGTCGGAGGTAAGCGGAGCTCCTACAATGAGCAGTTCTTC.

The count of this clone is one. The chain is built from TRBV2 and TRBJ2-4; D is undetermined. Germline CDR1 is SNHLY and CDR2 is FYNNEI. CDR3 length: 13 amino acids. V lost 2 bases, J lost 11 bases, and 13 bases lay in between. In DNA, the CDR3 is TGTGCCAGCAGTGAACGCGTTGCCCCATTTCAGTACTTC. It specifies CASSERVAPFQYF.

The genes are TRBV27 and TRBJ1-5, with a tentative D call TRBD1 (5 bases). Between the trimmed V and J ends, which lost 2 bases and 4 bases, there was a span of 18 bases. Germline CDR1 MNHEY, CDR2 SMNVEV (reference sequence). The CDR3 is 17 residues long. CDR3 in amino acids: CASSLNYGAGNNQPQHF. The CDR3 DNA is TGTGCCAGCAGTTTAAACTACGGCGCAGGGAATAATCAGCCCCAGCATTTT.

Worth noting for this clone: The junction differs from germline at one of its ends, possibly a read error. Other DNA variants within this sample encode the same CDR3. The J gene is TRBJ2-7, the V gene TRBV11-2; 8 nucleotides align to TRBD2. The germline V gene encodes CDR1 SGHAT and CDR2 FQNNGV. The CDR3 length is 18 residues. The chain's CDR3 is CASSLEVPGAGGFYEQYF. The CDR3 nucleotides are TGTGCCAGCAGCTTAGAAGTCCCGGGCGCGGGAGGTTTCTACGAGCAGTACTTT.

The V call is TRBV7-8, the J call TRBJ1-2; D is unresolved. Trimming left V 1 base short and J 8 bases short, with 20 bases between. This CDR3 has 16 residues. Germline values: CDR1 SGHVS, CDR2 FQNEAQ. The CDR3 reads CASSLDGLELIEGYTF. The CDR3 DNA follows: TGTGCCAGCAGCTTAGACGGGTTGGAGTTGATAGAGGGCTACACCTTC.

A word on this clone: Germline and junction disagree at one end, which may indicate a read error. The V gene is TRBV6-1, the J gene TRBJ2-1, with 12 nucleotides matching TRBD2. The CDR3 is 17 residues long. The V gene's germline CDR1 is MNHNS and CDR2 SASEGT. The CDR3 loop reads CASSDWASGRAYNEQFF. CDR3 bases: TGTGCCAGCAGTGACTGGGCTAGCGGGAGGGCCTATAATGAGCAGTTCTTC.

A single count supports this clone. The chain carries TRBV6-1 and TRBJ1-2; D ambiguous. The CDR3 loop spans 14 amino acids. Between the trimmed V and J ends, which lost 9 bases and 2 bases, there was a span of 16 bases. Germline V lookup: CDR1 MNHNS, CDR2 SASEGT. The CDR3 DNA reads TGTGCCAGTATTGTAGGACGGTCGAACTATGGCTACACCTTC. This translates into CASIVGRSNYGYTF.

The V and J genes are TRBV7-9 and TRBJ2-1; D may be TRBD2 (6 bases). V lost 5 bases and J 6 bases, leaving 20 bases between the germline ends. CDR1 is SEHNR, CDR2 FQNEAQ, per germline (reference sequence). This CDR3 is 16 amino acids long. CDR3 protein: CASSPAGGLAGNEQFF. CDR3 coding DNA: TGTGCCAGCAGCCCGGCCGGGGGACTGGCTGGCAATGAGCAGTTCTTC.

This clone is a singleton in its sample. J is TRBJ1-2 and V is TRBV28; possible D gene TRBD1, 6 bases. Trimming took 5 bases from V and 7 from J, leaving 11 bases between them. Germline V gives CDR1 MDHEN, CDR2 SYDVKM. The length of the CDR3 is 12 residues. For the CDR3, the DNA is TGTGCCAGCAGTAACAGGGTCTCTGGCTACACCTTC. As protein: CASSNRVSGYTF.

In this sample, this clone turned up a few times. The rearrangement joins TRBV18 to TRBJ1-5; possible D gene TRBD1, 5 bases. Trimming shortened V by 4 bases and J by 2 bases, and 15 bases separated the two germline ends. The CDR3 contains 16 residues. Germline assignment: CDR1 KGHSH and CDR2 LQKENI. This chain's CDR3 is CASSRSGAGGNQPQHF. CDR3 DNA sequence: TGTGCCAGCTCACGCAGCGGGGCTGGAGGCAATCAGCCCCAGCATTTT.

This sequence joins TRBV5-1 and TRBJ1-2; 7 bases fit TRBD1. The CDR3 loop spans 14 amino acids. Germline loops: CDR1 SGHRS, CDR2 YFSETQ. Losses at the gene ends were 0 bases for V and 2 bases for J; bases not matched to a gene: 1. In DNA form, the CDR3 reads TGCGCCAGCAGCTTGGGGGGACAGAACTATGGCTACACCTTC. Its translation: CASSLGGQNYGYTF.

V usage is TRBV28 and J usage is TRBJ2-7, with 10 bases fitting TRBD2. The germline V gene has CDR1 MDHEN and CDR2 SYDVKM. J gave up 6 bases and V 6 bases, and 14 bases lay outside the gene matches. The CDR3 covers 16 residues. In nucleotides, the CDR3 is TGTGCCAGCAGCCGGGGGCGGACTAGCGGAATGGTCGAGCAGTACTTC. Protein product: CASSRGRTSGMVEQYF.